What follows are 27 T cell receptor beta chains derived from one specimen sequenced in a study of cytomegalovirus exposure and HLA in healthy donors. Primers included in the PCR were 60 Vbeta and 13 Jbeta primers. Assay used: immunoSEQ multiplex PCR; TCRdb lists only in-frame clones, some missing. Among around 130,000 clones listed, around four fifths were seen once. Material: PBMCs. All receptors come from a woman in her thirties or forties in good health and CMV-seropositive.

This clone was detected a few times. The chain combines TRBV29-1 with TRBJ1-2; D is ambiguous. The CDR3 sequence is 12 residues long. The ends were cut back, 3 bases at V and 7 bases at J, with 12 bases in the middle. Looked up from germline, CDR1 is SQVTM and CDR2 is ANQGSEA. The CDR3 is CSVEPGNGGYTF. The CDR3 DNA follows: TGCAGCGTTGAGCCCGGGAACGGTGGCTACACCTTC. Looking up the rest from reference TRBV29-1 and TRBJ1-2 gives the full variable domain: SAVISQKPSRDICQRGTSLTIQCQVDSQVTMMFWYRQQPGQSLTLIATANQGSEATYESGFVIDKFPISRPNLTFSTLTVSNMSPEDSSIYLCSVEPGNGGYTFGSGTRLTVV.

V usage is TRBV21-1 and J usage is TRBJ2-1; TRBD1, as called in the table, went unchecked against the DNA. TRBV21-1 is classified as a pseudogene. This CDR3 has 15 amino acids. Written as DNA, the CDR3 is TGTGCCAGCACGCAACAGGGGGCACGGTACAATGAGCAGTTCTTC. Translation: CASTQQGARYNEQFF.

This clone was found a few times. The rearrangement links TRBV11-2 to TRBJ2-7; TRBD2 might be the D (6 bases). The CDR3 sequence is 13 residues long. V was trimmed by 6 bases and J by 6 bases, leaving 15 bases between them. CDR1 is SGHAT, CDR2 FQNNGV, per germline. The CDR3: CASRVGGGVEQYF. The CDR3 DNA is TGTGCCAGCAGGGTGGGAGGCGGGGTCGAGCAGTACTTC.

The rearrangement links TRBV9 to TRBJ1-1, with 8 bases fitting TRBD1. Germline lookup yields CDR1 SGDLS and CDR2 YYNGEE. This CDR3 has 14 residues. With V trimmed by 3 bases and J by 1 base, 2 bases remained unmatched. The CDR3 region is CASSGQGRNTEAFF. CDR3 coding DNA: TGTGCCAGCAGCGGACAGGGGAGGAACACTGAAGCTTTCTTT.

This clone appeared a single time. J is TRBJ2-4 and V is TRBV5-4; D is unresolved. Trimming removed 5 bases at V and 0 bases at J, with 6 bases between. The CDR3 runs 13 residues. Germline-derived CDR1 and CDR2 are SGHNT and YYREEE (reference sequence). This CDR3 reads CASRELAKNIQYF. Here the CDR3 DNA reads TGTGCCAGCAGAGAGTTAGCCAAAAACATTCAGTACTTC.

This chain connects TRBV5-1 to TRBJ1-4; D perhaps matches TRBD1 (5 bases). V was clipped by 3 bases and J by 4 bases, with 16 bases between them. This CDR3 has 16 residues. Germline CDR1 reads SGHRS; CDR2 reads YFSETQ. CDR3 sequence (DNA): TGCGCCAGCAGCTCCGGGACTCAACGTGATAATGAAAAACTGTTTTTT. Encoded protein: CASSSGTQRDNEKLFF.

V and J are TRBV7-9 and TRBJ2-3; possible D gene TRBD2, 6 bases. The CDR3 length is 18 residues. CDR1 and CDR2 from the germline V gene are SEHNR and FQNEAQ (reference sequence). V dropped 5 bases and J dropped 2 bases, with 23 bases sitting between them. The CDR3 sequence: CASSLGAGRTLNTDTQYF. The CDR3 bases are TGTGCCAGCAGCCTAGGGGCGGGGCGAACATTAAACACAGATACGCAGTATTTT.

This clone was detected only once. The rearrangement uses TRBV7-3 and TRBJ2-2, with D possibly matching TRBD1 (6 bases). Trimming took off 3 bases at V and 0 bases at J, with 8 bases between the two ends. CDR3 length: 15 amino acids. Germline CDR1 is SGHTA and CDR2 is FQGTGA. CDR3 nucleotides: TGTGCCAGCAGCTTCGGACAGTCGAACACCGGGGAGCTGTTTTTT. Protein: CASSFGQSNTGELFF. The variable domain in full, with the rest retrieved from reference TRBV7-3 and TRBJ2-2, is GAGVSQTPSNKVTEKGKYVELRCDPISGHTALYWYRQSLGQGPEFLIYFQGTGAADDSGLPNDRFFAVRPEGSVSTLKIQRTERGDSAVYLCASSFGQSNTGELFFGEGSRLTVL.

A single count supports this clone. The V and J genes are TRBV7-8 and TRBJ2-7, with no clear D. This CDR3 region has 12 residues. Trimming stripped 4 bases from V and 1 base from J, with 5 bases between. CDR1 and CDR2 (germline): SGHVS, FQNEAQ. CDR3 protein: CASSSLSYEQYF. The CDR3 DNA follows: TGTGCCAGCAGCTCCCTTTCCTACGAGCAGTACTTC.

The chain carries TRBV4-2 and TRBJ2-3, with TRBD2 matching 10 bases. With V trimmed by 2 bases and J by 4 bases, 6 bases remained unmatched. The CDR3 runs to 16 residues. CDR1 and CDR2 (germline): LGHNA, YNFKEQ. CDR3 sequence: CASSQIAGGAADTQYF. In nucleotides, the CDR3 is TGTGCCAGCAGCCAAATAGCGGGAGGAGCGGCAGATACGCAGTATTTT.

The chain is built from TRBV11-2 and TRBJ2-3; perhaps TRBD1 as D (6 bases). Trimming cost V 5 bases and J 1 base, with 16 bases left between them. The germline CDR1 and CDR2 sequences are SGHAT and FQNNGV. This CDR3 region has 16 residues. DNA of the CDR3: TGTGCCAGCAGCATCCCCAGCGCAGGGGGCACAGATACGCAGTATTTT. It translates to CASSIPSAGGTDTQYF. Full variable domain (missing parts from reference TRBV11-2 and TRBJ2-3): EAGVAQSPRYKIIEKRQSVAFWCNPISGHATLYWYQQILGQGPKLLIQFQNNGVVDDSQLPKDRFSAERLKGVDSTLKIQPAKLEDSAVYLCASSIPSAGGTDTQYFGPGTRLTVL.

This clone was observed a handful of times. V usage is TRBV7-2 and J usage is TRBJ1-2, with 9 bases identical to TRBD1. The length of the CDR3 is 13 residues. With V trimmed by 9 bases and J by 6 bases, 8 bases remained unmatched. Germline CDR1 is SGHTA and CDR2 is FQGNSA. In DNA, the CDR3 is TGTGCCAGAGCGACAGGGGGGGCAGATGGCTACACCTTC. Translated, it gives CARATGGADGYTF.

This clone turned up a few times. The genes are TRBV7-9 and TRBJ2-7; possibly TRBD1 for D (5 bases). Germline V CDR1 and CDR2: SEHNR, FQNEAQ (reference sequence). Between the trimmed V and J ends, which lost 5 bases and 0 bases, there was a span of 8 bases. The CDR3 is 13 amino acids. CDR3 region: CASSRDSSYEQYF. The DNA of the CDR3 is TGTGCCAGCAGCCGCGACAGCTCCTACGAGCAGTACTTC. Drawing the rest from reference TRBV7-9 and TRBJ2-7, the complete variable domain is DTGVSQNPRHKITKRGQNVTFRCDPISEHNRLYWYRQTLGQGPEFLTYFQNEAQLEKSRLLSDRFSAERPKGSFSTLEIQRTEQGDSAMYLCASSRDSSYEQYFGPGTRLTVT.

The gene calls are TRBV7-9 and TRBJ1-4; D ambiguous. Germline V gives CDR1 SEHNR, CDR2 FQNEAQ (reference sequence). Trimming stripped 5 bases from V and 7 bases from J, with 14 bases between. This CDR3 contains 14 residues. CDR3 loop: CASSRTISGEKLFF. In nucleotides, the CDR3 is TGTGCCAGCAGCCGTACAATAAGCGGTGAAAAACTGTTTTTT.

The rearrangement joins TRBV27 to TRBJ1-1; D might be TRBD1 (5 bases). Germline assignment: CDR1 MNHEY and CDR2 SMNVEV (reference sequence). V was cut by 2 bases and J by 4 bases, with 11 bases left in between. There are 14 residues in the CDR3. The CDR3 sequence is CASSLGTGGTEAFF. Written as DNA, the CDR3 is TGTGCCAGCAGTTTAGGAACGGGGGGCACTGAAGCTTTCTTT.

This clone has a handful of counts. CDR3 residues: CASSLKGADTGELFF. In DNA form, the CDR3 reads TGCGCCAGCAGCTTAAAGGGGGCCGACACCGGGGAGCTGTTTTTT. The genes are TRBV5-1 and TRBJ2-2; the match to TRBD1 covers 7 bases. The CDR3 spans 15 residues. Trimming removed 2 bases from V and 3 bases from J; junction bases left unmatched: 4. Germline V gene lookup returns CDR1 SGHRS and CDR2 YFSETQ.

This rearrangement joins TRBV27 to TRBJ1-2, with 7 bases identical to TRBD1. Per germline, CDR1 MNHEY and CDR2 SMNVEV (reference sequence). The CDR3 length is 13 residues. V dropped 2 bases and J dropped 4; count of bases not matched to a gene: 1. The CDR3: CASSLEGAYGYTF. In DNA, the CDR3 is TGTGCCAGCAGTTTAGAGGGGGCCTATGGCTACACCTTC.

This chain joins TRBV11-3 and TRBJ2-2, with 8 bases matching TRBD1. Looked up from germline, CDR1 is SGHNT and CDR2 is YENEEA. CDR3 length: 15 residues. V lost 5 bases to trimming and J lost 4 bases; unmatched junction nucleotides: 6. The CDR3: CASSPGQGATGELFF. For the CDR3, the DNA is TGTGCCAGCAGCCCCGGGCAGGGGGCCACCGGGGAGCTGTTTTTT.

The CDR3 reads CASSSPQGRSYTF. The CDR3 coding sequence is TGTGCCAGCAGTTCTCCTCAGGGAAGGAGCTACACCTTC. The chain links TRBV27 to TRBJ1-2; possibly TRBD1 for D (5 bases). The CDR3 is 13 amino acids. Germline values: CDR1 MNHEY, CDR2 SMNVEV (reference sequence). V dropped 4 bases and J dropped 9 bases, with 15 bases sitting between them.

The V gene is TRBV14, the J gene TRBJ2-5, with D perhaps TRBD1 (5 bases). The J call may be incorrect, as the DNA end agrees better with TRBJ2-7. Per the germline V gene, CDR1 is SGHDN and CDR2 is FVKESK. This CDR3 spans 13 amino acids. The chain's CDR3 is CASSLLDRGEQYF. CDR3 in DNA: TGTGCCAGCAGCCTTCTCGACAGAGGCGAGCAGTACTTC.

The chain uses TRBV5-8 and TRBJ1-5; 7 nucleotides line up with TRBD1. The germline V gene encodes CDR1 SGHTS and CDR2 YDEGEE. Trimming cost V 5 bases and J 9 bases; bases outside gene matches: 11. The CDR3 has 14 amino acids. DNA for the CDR3: TGTGCCAGCAGGCCCTGGACAGGACTGTCGCCCCAGCATTTT. Translation gives CASRPWTGLSPQHF.

The chain has TRBV10-3 and TRBJ1-4; D is ambiguous. The CDR3 sequence is 13 residues long. The V end was cut by 3 bases, the J end by 8 bases, with 10 bases between. CDR1 and CDR2 (germline): ENHRY, SYGVKD. CDR3 amino acids: CAISDASFEKLFF. CDR3 DNA sequence: TGTGCCATCAGTGACGCGTCTTTCGAAAAACTGTTTTTT.

The rearrangement uses TRBV30 and TRBJ1-5; tentative D call: TRBD1 (6 bases). The CDR3 contains 14 residues. CDR1 and CDR2 from the germline V gene are GTSNPN and SVGIG (reference sequence). The ends were cut back, 1 base at V and 1 base at J, with 8 bases in the middle. The CDR3 loop is CAWSGRGSNQPQHF. The DNA of the CDR3 is TGTGCCTGGAGTGGCAGGGGCAGCAATCAGCCCCAGCATTTT.

V is TRBV30 and J is TRBJ2-4; 9 bases fit TRBD1. This CDR3 has 15 residues. Germline V gene sequence: CDR1 GTSNPN, CDR2 SVGIG (reference sequence). The J segment lost 6 bases and the V segment lost 4 bases, leaving 10 bases of the junction unmatched. As DNA, the CDR3 is TGTGCCTGGAACCCCACAGGGACAGGGCTAAACATTCAGTACTTC. It encodes CAWNPTGTGLNIQYF. Variable domain in full (rest from reference TRBV30 and TRBJ2-4): SQTIHQWPATLVQPVGSPLSLECTVEGTSNPNLYWYRQAAGRGLQLLFYSVGIGQISSEVPQNLSASRPQDRQFILSSKKLLLSDSGFYLCAWNPTGTGLNIQYFGAGTRLSVL.

This clone was seen just once. This sequence joins TRBV21-1 and TRBJ2-5; the DNA was not compared with TRBD1, the D call given in the table. TRBV21-1 is a pseudogene segment. This CDR3 has 14 amino acids. The CDR3 bases are TGTGCCAGCAGTACCCAGGGGGCCGGGGAGACCCAGTACTTC. This encodes CASSTQGAGETQYF.

The chain carries TRBV7-8 and TRBJ2-7, with 10 positions matching TRBD1. Germline V CDR1 and CDR2: SGHVS, FQNEAQ. The V segment lost 5 bases and the J segment 0 bases; nucleotides outside the gene matches: 4. This CDR3 comprises 15 residues. In nucleotides, the CDR3 is TGTGCCAGCAGCACAAGGACAGGGGGCTCCTACGAGCAGTACTTC. It encodes CASSTRTGGSYEQYF.

The gene calls are TRBV6-5 and TRBJ1-3; D is unresolved. Germline V gene data show CDR1 as MNHEY and CDR2 as SVGAGI. With 0 bases removed from V and 0 bases from J, the gap between germline ends came to 3 bases. The CDR3 has 14 amino acids. CDR3: CASSYSFSGNTIYF. The CDR3 DNA follows: TGTGCCAGCAGTTACTCCTTCTCTGGAAACACCATATATTTT.